Sequencing of this T cell receptor beta chain was carried out in a study of beta chain features in type 1 diabetes. Since all of the isolated RNA was reverse transcribed, expressed TCRB transcripts were what got sequenced. This table comes from immunoSEQ multiplex PCR, and its TCRdb copy is limited to in-frame clones, with some not included. This repertoire shows 350,000 to 450,000 clones, approximately 15% found once; its top ten account for approximately 0.02%. Germline V gene lookup returns CDR1 SGDLS and CDR2 YYNGEE. CDR3 length: 16 amino acids. V gave up 0 bases and J gave up 3 bases; unmatched junction bases: 5. Overall study results and limits: Shortening of TCRB CDR3s, moderate but significant, appeared in all four CD4+ subsets of Type 1 diabetes patients. Still unanswered here is whether HLA type influences TCRB rearrangement.

Naive, central memory, regulatory and stem cell-like memory cells within the CD4+ compartment were sorted using CD45RO/CCR7/CD25/CD127/CD95/CD27. This clone has only a few counts. Antigen unknown. J is TRBJ2-1 and V is TRBV9, with 8 bases lining up with TRBD2. The TCR originated in a woman aged 18-29 years in good health. Sequencing used naive CD4+ T cells from blood. The CDR3 nucleotides read TGTGCCAGCAGCGTAGGTGGTAGCGGGAACTACAATGAGCAGTTCTTC. Translated: CASSVGGSGNYNEQFF.